These T cell receptor beta chains were read from a single sample in a study of blood T cell repertoires in COVID-19. Produced via immunoSEQ multiplex PCR; TCRdb's table is partial and in-frame only. The sample consists of 250,000 to 350,000 clones, 86% of them appearing once. Sequenced input: peripheral blood. All receptors derive from a woman aged 25-40 years with active or convalescent COVID-19. CDR3s include the opening cysteine and the closing phenylalanine or tryptophan. D genes are given only for firm matches. The size entry is marked missing in some rows and otherwise reads once, few, many or a size class.

>-|-|TRBJ2-4|TRBV19|14
CASSPKTGDYIQYF
TGTGCCAGTAGTCCAAAGACCGGGGACTACATTCAGTACTTC
>-|-|TRBJ1-2|TRBV7-8|15
CASSLGGGANYGYTF
TGTGCCAGCAGCTTAGGAGGGGGGGCTAACTATGGCTACACCTTC
>-|-|TRBJ1-1|TRBV7-9|14
CASSWWDTNTEAFF
TGTGCCAGCAGCTGGTGGGACACCAACACTGAAGCTTTCTTT
>few|-|TRBJ1-4|TRBV18|11
CASSGNEKLFF
TGTGCCAGCTCAGGCAATGAAAAACTGTTTTTT
>once|TRBD1|TRBJ1-1|TRBV6-5|12
CASKWTGPEAFF
TGTGCCAGCAAGTGGACAGGTCCTGAAGCTTTCTTT
>-|TRBD1|TRBJ2-2|TRBV10-3|15
CAISGDRGNTGELFF
TGTGCCATCAGTGGGGACAGGGGGAACACCGGGGAGCTGTTTTTT
>-|-|TRBJ2-1|TRBV5-1|16
CASSLAGQSRHNEQFF
TGCGCCAGCAGCTTGGCCGGACAGTCAAGGCACAATGAGCAGTTCTTC
>-|TRBD1|TRBJ2-3|TRBV5-1|13
CASRKGATDTQYF
TGCGCCAGCAGAAAGGGGGCCACAGATACGCAGTATTTT
>-|-|TRBJ1-1|TRBV7-3|14
CASSLYGENTEAFF
TGTGCCAGCAGCTTATACGGGGAGAACACTGAAGCTTTCTTT
>-|-|TRBJ1-1|TRBV3-1/TRBV3-2|12
CASSQDRTQAFF
TGTGCCAGCAGCCAAGATCGGACTCAAGCTTTCTTT
>-|TRBD2|TRBJ2-5|TRBV4-1|17
CASSQDSSGGLQETQYF
TGCGCCAGCAGCCAAGATTCGAGCGGGGGGCTCCAAGAGACCCAGTACTTC
>-|TRBD1|TRBJ1-2|TRBV5-1|14
CASSSETGSNGYTF
TGCGCCAGCAGCTCAGAGACAGGGAGTAATGGCTACACCTTC
>-|TRBD2|TRBJ2-3|TRBV7-9|16
CASSLTGLAGEGTQYF
TGTGCCAGCAGCTTAACGGGACTAGCGGGGGAGGGTACGCAGTATTTT
>-|-|TRBJ1-1|TRBV6-6|13
CASTQGRNTEAFF
TGTGCCAGCACGCAGGGGCGGAACACTGAAGCTTTCTTT
>-|-|TRBJ1-4|TRBV28|14
CASSPSIGGEKLFF
TGTGCCAGCAGTCCCAGCATCGGAGGTGAAAAACTGTTTTTT
>-|TRBD2|TRBJ2-3|TRBV28|15
CASRNGQAGGDTQYF
TGTGCCAGCAGAAACGGACAGGCGGGAGGGGATACGCAGTATTTT
>-|-|TRBJ1-4|TRBV14|14
CASSRRGAGEKLFF
TGTGCCAGCAGCCGGCGGGGGGCAGGTGAAAAACTGTTTTTT
>-|TRBD1|TRBJ2-3|TRBV5-1|13
CASSLQGTDTQYF
TGCGCCAGCAGCTTACAGGGGACAGATACGCAGTATTTT
>-|-|TRBJ2-5|TRBV5-1|16
CASSFNQGQVKETQYF
TGCGCCAGCAGCTTTAACCAGGGACAAGTTAAGGAGACCCAGTACTTC
>-|TRBD2|TRBJ2-1|TRBV24-1|20
CATSDLRSPSLAGGYNEQFF
TGTGCCACCAGTGATTTGCGTTCCCCTTCTCTAGCGGGGGGGTACAATGAGCAGTTCTTC
>-|-|TRBJ1-4|TRBV19|13
CASRGRANEKLFF
TGTGCCAGTAGGGGCAGAGCTAATGAAAAACTGTTTTTT
>-|TRBD2|TRBJ2-7|TRBV2|13
CASSLAGTYEQYF
TGTGCCAGCTCACTAGCGGGGACCTACGAGCAGTACTTC
>once|TRBD2|TRBJ2-5|TRBV9|17
CASSGTSGGPIRETQYF
TGTGCCAGCAGCGGCACTAGCGGGGGGCCTATAAGAGAGACCCAGTACTTC
>-|TRBD1|TRBJ2-1|TRBV11-2|14
CASSLNRGPNEQFF
TGTGCCAGCAGCTTAAACAGGGGCCCCAATGAGCAGTTCTTC
>few|-|TRBJ1-5|TRBV27|13
CASSLWGDQPQHF
TGTGCCAGCAGTTTATGGGGGGATCAGCCCCAGCATTTT
>-|-|TRBJ1-1|TRBV7-3|14
CASSALGRDAEAFF
TGTGCCAGCAGCGCCTTAGGGCGGGACGCTGAAGCTTTCTTT
>-|TRBD2|TRBJ2-2|TRBV7-9|16
CASSPLAGTNTGELFF
TGTGCCAGCAGCCCGCTAGCGGGGACGAACACCGGGGAGCTGTTTTTT
>-|-|TRBJ1-5|TRBV5-6|13
CASSLALNQPQHF
TGTGCCAGCAGCTTGGCGTTGAATCAGCCCCAGCATTTT
>-|-|TRBJ1-2|TRBV2|14
CASSTHQGISGYTF
TGTGCCAGCAGTACTCACCAGGGTATTAGTGGCTACACCTTC
>-|-|TRBJ2-2|TRBV30|14
CAWSRTVNTGELFF
TGTGCCTGGAGTAGGACAGTAAACACCGGGGAGCTGTTTTTT
>few|TRBD1|TRBJ1-5|TRBV6-1|15
CASSEARQGLQPQHF
TGTGCCAGCAGTGAAGCGCGACAGGGGTTGCAGCCCCAGCATTTT
>few|TRBD2|TRBJ2-7|TRBV10-3|13
CAIRVGLVGEQYF
TGTGCCATCAGGGTGGGACTAGTGGGCGAGCAGTACTTC
>-|TRBD2|TRBJ2-5|TRBV5-8|13
CASSRGGEETQYF
TGTGCCAGCAGCCGGGGAGGGGAAGAGACCCAGTACTTC
>-|-|TRBJ2-3|TRBV5-4|15
CASSLDVGRTDTQYF
TGTGCCAGCAGCTTGGACGTGGGGCGCACAGATACGCAGTATTTT
>-|TRBD2|TRBJ2-3|TRBV7-2|19
CASSLGVVAGTHYTDTQYF
TGTGCCAGCAGCTTAGGGGTGGTAGCGGGGACCCACTACACAGATACGCAGTATTTT
>-|-|TRBJ2-3|TRBV7-2|17
CASSPGRGRIGTDTQYF
TGTGCCAGCAGCCCCGGCAGGGGTAGGATTGGGACAGATACGCAGTATTTT
>-|-|TRBJ2-5|TRBV12-3/TRBV12-4|13
CASTMDSQETQYF
TGTGCCAGCACCATGGACAGCCAAGAGACCCAGTACTTC
>once|-|TRBJ1-2|TRBV23-1|14
CASSQSGRRYGYTF
TGCGCCAGCAGTCAATCAGGGAGGCGCTATGGCTACACCTTC
>-|TRBD1|TRBJ1-2|TRBV4-1|15
CASSPSGQGVYGYTF
TGCGCCAGCAGCCCTTCGGGACAGGGGGTTTATGGCTACACCTTC
>few|-|TRBJ1-5|TRBV29-1|11
CSVTGGEGQHF
TGCAGCGTAACGGGGGGCGAGGGCCAGCATTTT
>once|-|TRBJ2-5|TRBV9|13
CASSPSGQETQYF
TGTGCCAGCAGCCCCTCAGGCCAAGAGACCCAGTACTTC
>once|-|TRBJ2-7|TRBV19|15
CASSIPGKASYEQYF
TGTGCCAGTAGTATACCGGGGAAGGCTTCCTACGAGCAGTACTTC
>-|-|TRBJ2-2|TRBV27|14
CASSLKMGPGELFF
TGTGCCAGCAGTTTGAAAATGGGCCCCGGGGAGCTGTTTTTT
>few|TRBD1|TRBJ1-1|TRBV10-2|11
CATTGGSEAFF
TGCGCCACCACAGGGGGGTCTGAAGCTTTCTTT
>-|-|TRBJ1-3|TRBV28|14
CASSTAGSGNTIYF
TGTGCCAGCAGTACGGCAGGGTCTGGAAACACCATATATTTT